The rows below give T cell receptor beta chains drawn from one sample of a study of CD4 T cells in relation to SARS-CoV-2 and coronaviruses. Assay used: immunoSEQ multiplex PCR; TCRdb lists only in-frame clones, some missing. This sample has 55,000 to 70,000 clones, with over 85% found just once. The sequenced sample was naive CD4+ T cells from PBMCs. These receptors originate from a human donor in good health. CDR3s include the opening cysteine and the closing phenylalanine or tryptophan. Each record gives: V gene, clone size, J gene, D gene, CDR3 protein, CDR3 DNA. The D gene is left open where the match is weak. Clone size is given for some rows only: seen once, a few or many times, or a class if the clone is expanded.

TRBV5-5	.	TRBJ1-4	.	CASSWFLATNEKLFF	TGTGCCAGCAGCTGGTTTTTGGCAACTAATGAAAAACTGTTTTTT
TRBV5-1	.	TRBJ1-1	.	CASSRNTEAFF	TGCGCCAGCAGCAGGAACACTGAAGCTTTCTTT
TRBV4-1	.	TRBJ2-4	.	CASSQGVHRSVKNIQYF	TGCGCCAGCAGCCAAGGGGTACACAGGAGTGTTAAAAACATTCAGTACTTC
TRBV11-2	once	TRBJ1-5	TRBD1	CASSTDREQPQHF	TGTGCCAGCAGCACGGACAGGGAACAGCCCCAGCATTTT
TRBV11-1	.	TRBJ2-7	.	CASSARMESYEQYF	TGTGCCAGCAGCGCCCGGATGGAGAGCTACGAGCAGTACTTC
TRBV20-1	.	TRBJ1-6	.	CSASVTFQNSPLHF	TGCAGTGCTAGTGTTACCTTCCAGAATTCACCCCTCCACTTT
TRBV4-1	.	TRBJ2-5	TRBD2	CASSPRLAGIIKTQYF	TGCGCCAGCAGCCCTCGACTAGCGGGGATAATAAAGACCCAGTACTTC
TRBV7-2	.	TRBJ2-5	.	CASSLRIGGQETQYF	TGTGCCAGCAGCTTAAGGATCGGGGGACAAGAGACCCAGTACTTC
TRBV15	.	TRBJ1-1	.	CATSIDRNTEAFF	TGTGCCACCAGCATCGACAGGAACACTGAAGCTTTCTTT
TRBV15	few	TRBJ2-1	.	CATSRGYNEQFF	TGTGCCACCAGCAGAGGGTACAATGAGCAGTTCTTC
TRBV3-1/TRBV3-2	.	TRBJ2-3	TRBD1	CASSPTGQGRTDTQYF	TGTGCCAGCAGCCCCACCGGACAGGGCAGGACAGATACGCAGTATTTT
TRBV19	.	TRBJ2-1	TRBD2	CASSMGGLGGRARNEQFF	TGTGCCAGTAGTATGGGGGGGTTGGGCGGGAGGGCCAGGAATGAGCAGTTCTTC
TRBV21-1	.	TRBJ2-4	.	CASNPTYRSSGGSLAKNIQYF	TGTGCCAGCAACCCGACGTACCGGTCTAGCGGGGGGTCCCTGGCTAAAAACATTCAGTACTTC
TRBV2	.	TRBJ2-3	.	CASSDQPSTDTQYF	TGTGCCAGCAGTGACCAGCCTAGCACAGATACGCAGTATTTT
TRBV2	.	TRBJ1-5	.	CASSDKTANQPQHF	TGTGCCAGCAGTGACAAGACAGCCAATCAGCCCCAGCATTTT